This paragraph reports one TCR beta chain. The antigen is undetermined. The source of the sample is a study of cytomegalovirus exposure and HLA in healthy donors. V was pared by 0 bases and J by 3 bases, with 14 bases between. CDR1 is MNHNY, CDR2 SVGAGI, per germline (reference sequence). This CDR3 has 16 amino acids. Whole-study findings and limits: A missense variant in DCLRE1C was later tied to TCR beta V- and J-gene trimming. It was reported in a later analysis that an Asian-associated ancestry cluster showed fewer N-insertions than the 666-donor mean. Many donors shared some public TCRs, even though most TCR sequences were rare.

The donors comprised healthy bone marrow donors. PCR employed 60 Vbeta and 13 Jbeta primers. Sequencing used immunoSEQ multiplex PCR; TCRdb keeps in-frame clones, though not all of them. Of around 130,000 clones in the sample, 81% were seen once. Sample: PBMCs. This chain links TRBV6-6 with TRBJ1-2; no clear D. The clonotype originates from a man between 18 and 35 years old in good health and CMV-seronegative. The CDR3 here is CASSYSKGGWDYGYTF. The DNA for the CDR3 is TGTGCCAGCAGTTACTCGAAAGGAGGGTGGGACTATGGCTACACCTTC.